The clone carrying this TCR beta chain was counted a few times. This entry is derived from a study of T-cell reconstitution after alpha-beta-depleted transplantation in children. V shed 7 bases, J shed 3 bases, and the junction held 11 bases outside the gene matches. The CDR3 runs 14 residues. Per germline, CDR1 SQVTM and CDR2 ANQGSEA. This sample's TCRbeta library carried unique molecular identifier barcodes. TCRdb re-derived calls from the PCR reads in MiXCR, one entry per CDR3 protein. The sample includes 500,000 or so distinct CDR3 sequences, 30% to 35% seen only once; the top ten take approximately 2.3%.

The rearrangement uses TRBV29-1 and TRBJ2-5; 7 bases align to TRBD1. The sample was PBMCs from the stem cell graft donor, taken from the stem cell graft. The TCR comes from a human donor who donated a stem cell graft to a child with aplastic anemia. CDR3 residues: CSARRSGTEETQYF. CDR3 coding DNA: TGCAGCGCCCGACGCTCCGGGACAGAAGAGACCCAGTACTTC. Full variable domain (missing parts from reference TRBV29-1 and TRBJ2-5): SAVISQKPSRDICQRGTSLTIQCQVDSQVTMMFWYRQQPGQSLTLIATANQGSEATYESGFVIDKFPISRPNLTFSTLTVSNMSPEDSSIYLCSARRSGTEETQYFGPGTRLLVL.